Below, 14 T cell receptor beta chains from the same sample are listed, as sequenced in a study of cytomegalovirus exposure and HLA in healthy donors. Both 60 Vbeta primers and 13 Jbeta primers went into the PCR. The data were produced by immunoSEQ multiplex PCR, yet TCRdb's version contains in-frame clones alone and is incomplete. Seen here are 150,000 to 200,000 clones, 77% observed once, and the top ten hold about 1.5%. Source material: PBMCs. The source of these receptors is a woman in her thirties in good health and CMV-seronegative.

V usage is TRBV19 and J usage is TRBJ1-5; TRBD1 might be the D (5 bases). The CDR3 is 13 residues long. Trimming took off 10 bases at V and 0 bases at J, with 10 bases between the two ends. The germline gives CDR1 LNHDA, CDR2 SQIVND (reference sequence). The CDR3 is CATAQVSNQPQHF. CDR3 coding DNA: TGTGCCACGGCACAGGTTAGCAATCAGCCCCAGCATTTT.

The chain carries TRBV15 and TRBJ2-5, with no clear D. Trimming cost V 2 bases and J 2 bases, with 9 bases left between them. The V gene's germline CDR1 is LNHNV and CDR2 YYDKDF (reference sequence). The CDR3 spans 14 residues. The CDR3 DNA sequence: TGTGCCACCAGCAGATTACAGCCTCAAGAGACCCAGTACTTC. Residues: CATSRLQPQETQYF.

The chain carries TRBV5-1 and TRBJ2-1; 9 positions agree with TRBD2. V dropped 3 bases and J dropped 14; count of bases not matched to a gene: 9. CDR3 size: 13 residues. Germline V lookup: CDR1 SGHRS, CDR2 YFSETQ. The CDR3 loop is CASSSEPGLAKFF. CDR3 DNA: TGCGCCAGCAGCTCAGAACCGGGACTAGCTAAGTTCTTC.

The chain has TRBV5-6 and TRBJ2-5, with TRBD2 matching 7 bases. V lost 4 bases to trimming and J lost 5 bases; unmatched junction nucleotides: 8. Germline CDR1 SGHDT, CDR2 YYEEEE. The CDR3 consists of 14 residues. CDR3 protein: CASSPLTSWETQYF. Here the CDR3 DNA reads TGTGCCAGCAGCCCTCTGACTAGCTGGGAGACCCAGTACTTC.

V is TRBV18 and J is TRBJ2-1; D possibly corresponds to TRBD2 (5 bases). The V end lost 0 bases, the J end lost 7 bases, and 10 bases lay between the germline ends. Germline V gene sequence: CDR1 KGHSH, CDR2 LQKENI. CDR3 size: 14 residues. The CDR3 nucleotides are TGTGCCAGCTCACCACCGGCTAGCAGGAATGAGCAGTTCTTC. Its protein is CASSPPASRNEQFF.

V is TRBV19 and J is TRBJ1-6; 8 bases align to TRBD1. Germline assignment: CDR1 LNHDA and CDR2 SQIVND (reference sequence). V shed 7 bases and J 6 bases; nucleotides not matched to a gene: 11. The CDR3 runs to 16 residues. The CDR3 sequence: CASTQIHGQGNSPLHF. The CDR3 coding sequence is TGTGCCAGTACCCAGATCCACGGACAGGGTAATTCACCCCTCCACTTT.

The rearrangement uses TRBV15 and TRBJ1-5; D might be TRBD1 (6 bases). Trimming cost V 5 bases and J 7 bases, with 21 bases left between them. The CDR3 totals 16 residues. Germline CDR1 is LNHNV and CDR2 is YYDKDF (reference sequence). CDR3 protein: CATSPISRGKRQPQHF. The CDR3 nucleotides read TGTGCCACCAGCCCAATCTCAAGGGGGAAGCGGCAGCCCCAGCATTTT. Full variable domain (outside the CDR3, taken from reference TRBV15 and TRBJ1-5): DAMVIQNPRYQVTQFGKPVTLSCSQTLNHNVMYWYQQKSSQAPKLLFHYYDKDFNNEADTPDNFQSRRPNTSFCFLDIRSPGLGDTAMYLCATSPISRGKRQPQHFGDGTRLSIL.

The CDR3 bases are TGCAGCGTTACCGGGACAGGTGTCGACACTGAAGCTTTCTTT. Translating it yields CSVTGTGVDTEAFF. The chain recombines TRBV29-1 with TRBJ1-1; TRBD1 matches at 8 bases. Germline V CDR1 and CDR2: SQVTM, ANQGSEA. The V and J ends lost 5 bases and 3 bases, in that order; junction bases with no gene match: 8. The CDR3 extends over 14 amino acids.

This rearrangement joins TRBV4-1 to TRBJ1-2; tentative D call: TRBD1 (6 bases). The CDR3 is 18 residues long. V dropped 1 base and J dropped 5 bases, with 23 bases sitting between them. CDR1 and CDR2 from the germline V gene are MGHRA and YSYEKL. CDR3 DNA: TGCGCCAGCAGCCAAGCACCGTTAACGACAGGCGAAGCATATGGCTACACCTTC. It codes for CASSQAPLTTGEAYGYTF.

This clone was found once. The chain has TRBV19 and TRBJ2-2, with D perhaps matching TRBD1 (5 bases). Trimming pared 6 bases from V and 3 bases from J, leaving 17 bases between. The CDR3 runs 16 residues. CDR1 and CDR2 from the germline V gene are LNHDA and SQIVND (reference sequence). This chain's CDR3 is CASRLKPDTHTGELFF. In DNA, the CDR3 is TGTGCCAGTAGATTAAAACCGGACACTCACACCGGGGAGCTGTTTTTT. Variable domain in full (rest from reference TRBV19 and TRBJ2-2): DGGITQSPKYLFRKEGQNVTLSCEQNLNHDAMYWYRQDPGQGLRLIYYSQIVNDFQKGDIAEGYSVSREKKESFPLTVTSAQKNPTAFYLCASRLKPDTHTGELFFGEGSRLTVL.

This rearrangement joins TRBV6-1 to TRBJ2-1; TRBD2 matches 10 bases. The germline CDR1 and CDR2 sequences are MNHNS and SASEGT. This CDR3 contains 14 residues. After removal of 6 bases from V and 9 bases from J, the junction contained 8 bases not matched to a gene. The CDR3 loop reads CASSRQREGLEQFF. The CDR3 DNA reads as TGTGCCAGCAGCAGGCAGCGGGAGGGCCTTGAGCAGTTCTTC.

The CDR3 nucleotides read TGTGCCAGCAGCCTCAGGGCAGGGCTGATCACCGGGGAGCTGTTTTTT. Translating gives CASSLRAGLITGELFF. The rearrangement links TRBV27 to TRBJ2-2, with a possible D match to TRBD1 (5 bases). In germline, CDR1 is MNHEY, CDR2 SMNVEV (reference sequence). The V gene lost 6 bases and the J gene lost 4 bases, with 18 bases spanning the gap. This CDR3 has 16 amino acids.

This rearrangement joins TRBV28 to TRBJ2-2; D not resolved. The V gene lost 3 bases and the J gene lost 3 bases, with 8 bases spanning the gap. The CDR3 contains 14 residues. Looked up from germline, CDR1 is MDHEN and CDR2 is SYDVKM. The CDR3 here is CASSFFVDTGELFF. For the CDR3, the DNA is TGTGCCAGCAGTTTCTTTGTAGACACCGGGGAGCTGTTTTTT.

This clone was observed a single time. The rearrangement links TRBV7-2 to TRBJ2-7, with D perhaps matching TRBD1 (5 bases). CDR1 and CDR2 (germline): SGHTA, FQGNSA. V was trimmed by 1 base and J by 0 bases, leaving 13 bases between them. This CDR3 is built from 16 residues. CDR3 loop: CASSLDARVSSYEQYF. The CDR3 region has the DNA TGTGCCAGCAGCTTAGACGCCAGGGTAAGCTCCTACGAGCAGTACTTC.